This T cell receptor beta chain appears in the sequencing data of a study of blood T cell repertoires in COVID-19. Overall study context: The United States, Italy and Spain supplied acute and convalescent COVID-19 samples. T cells, B-cell-depleted T cells, or PBMCs supplied cDNA or gDNA.

The V gene lost 0 bases and the J gene lost 5 bases, with 15 bases spanning the gap. Germline V CDR1 and CDR2: SGHNT, YYREEE (reference sequence). CDR3 size: 15 residues. As processed by the authors: Amplified reference gene primers provided the basis for estimating nucleated cell counts. This table comes from immunoSEQ multiplex PCR, and its TCRdb copy is limited to in-frame clones, with some not included. V, J and clone size derive from that table, while D and trimming were established from the DNA sequence. The sample carries some 270,000 clones, approximately 85% recorded once. Specimen: peripheral blood. This receptor was obtained from a woman aged 70-85 years with acute or convalescent COVID-19. V usage is TRBV5-4 and J usage is TRBJ2-7; the D gene is possibly TRBD1 (5 bases). CDR3 nucleotides: TGTGCCAGCAGCTTGGAGGGGCTCTTAAGGAACGAGCAGTACTTC. It translates to CASSLEGLLRNEQYF.